Listed below are T cell receptor beta chains from one sample, sequenced in a study of T cell repertoires in cytomegalovirus infection. In TCRdb, the reads were re-called with MiXCR into one record per CDR3 protein. The sample lists more than 150,000 distinct CDR3 sequences, under 25% occurring once. Material: PBMCs. All receptors derive from a human donor in good health (CMV status not recorded). Some clones in this sample may be carry-over from other donors' samples. CDR3s include the opening cysteine and the closing phenylalanine or tryptophan. The D gene is left open where the match is weak. The size of a clone is reported for some rows only, either as once, few or many, or as a class for expanded clones.

D: TRBD1; J: TRBJ1-2; V: TRBV12-3/TRBV12-4; size: few; CDR3: CASSDRNRGHQVGYTF; DNA: TGTGCCAGCAGTGACCGAAACAGGGGGCATCAGGTTGGCTACACCTTC
D: TRBD1; J: TRBJ1-1; V: TRBV10-3; size: NA; CDR3: CAISLTGGTEAFF; DNA: TGTGCCATCAGCCTGACAGGGGGGACTGAAGCTTTCTTT
D: NA; J: TRBJ1-2; V: TRBV6-5; size: many; CDR3: CASSSTFTGTSGYTF; DNA: TGTGCCAGCAGTTCGACATTTACCGGGACCAGTGGCTACACCTTC
D: NA; J: TRBJ1-1; V: TRBV14; size: few; CDR3: CASSQTGKVGGTEAFF; DNA: TGTGCCAGCAGCCAAACAGGGAAGGTCGGCGGCACTGAAGCTTTCTTT
D: NA; J: TRBJ1-2; V: TRBV20-1; size: NA; CDR3: CSALAPYGYTF; DNA: TGCAGTGCTTTGGCACCTTATGGCTACACCTTC
D: NA; J: TRBJ1-1; V: TRBV29-1; size: few; CDR3: CSVGGIGAENTEAFF; DNA: TGCAGCGTGGGAGGGATCGGGGCAGAGAACACTGAAGCTTTCTTT
D: TRBD1; J: TRBJ2-7; V: TRBV29-1; size: NA; CDR3: CSVPATGDLREQYF; DNA: TGCAGCGTACCGGCGACAGGGGATCTTAGGGAGCAGTACTTC
D: TRBD1; J: TRBJ2-5; V: TRBV12-3/TRBV12-4; size: once; CDR3: CASSSTGDETQYF; DNA: TGTGCCAGCAGTTCTACAGGGGACGAGACCCAGTACTTC
D: NA; J: TRBJ2-1; V: TRBV7-3; size: many; CDR3: CASSLRGPTGGNEQFF; DNA: TGTGCCAGCAGCTTAAGAGGCCCTACGGGTGGGAATGAGCAGTTCTTC
D: NA; J: TRBJ2-7; V: TRBV20-1; size: few; CDR3: CSARDFRSYEQYF; DNA: TGCAGTGCTAGAGATTTCCGGTCCTACGAGCAGTACTTC
D: TRBD2; J: TRBJ2-3; V: TRBV11-2; size: NA; CDR3: CASSRTSGTKIHGTDTQYF; DNA: TGTGCCAGCAGCCGGACTAGCGGGACAAAAATACACGGGACAGATACGCAGTATTTT
D: NA; J: TRBJ1-1; V: TRBV10-3; size: NA; CDR3: CAISQSQGTEAFF; DNA: TGTGCCATCAGCCAATCACAGGGTACTGAAGCTTTCTTT
D: NA; J: TRBJ2-2; V: TRBV5-1; size: few; CDR3: CASRRDSGELFF; DNA: TGCGCCAGCAGAAGGGATTCCGGGGAGCTGTTTTTT
D: TRBD1; J: TRBJ1-3; V: TRBV10-3; size: NA; CDR3: CATDRGVPGKTIYF; DNA: TGTGCCACGGACAGGGGAGTCCCTGGAAAGACCATATATTTT
D: TRBD2; J: TRBJ2-3; V: TRBV6-4; size: NA; CDR3: CASSAGTSGGPSTDTQYF; DNA: TGTGCCAGCAGTGCCGGGACTAGCGGGGGGCCCAGCACAGATACGCAGTATTTT
D: NA; J: TRBJ2-1; V: TRBV7-2; size: many; CDR3: CASSFGLPPNEQFF; DNA: TGTGCCAGCAGCTTCGGACTGCCGCCGAATGAGCAGTTCTTC
D: TRBD1; J: TRBJ2-1; V: TRBV19; size: many; CDR3: CASSWDRGVSIRFF; DNA: TGTGCCAGTAGTTGGGACAGGGGGGTCTCGATCCGGTTCTTC
D: NA; J: TRBJ2-4; V: TRBV7-2; size: many; CDR3: CASSLNPQNIQYF; DNA: TGTGCCAGCAGCTTAAACCCCCAAAACATTCAGTACTTC
D: TRBD1; J: TRBJ1-1; V: TRBV6-1; size: NA; CDR3: CASSASGTVGEAFF; DNA: TGTGCCAGCAGTGCCTCCGGGACAGTCGGTGAAGCTTTCTTT
D: NA; J: TRBJ1-2; V: TRBV28; size: NA; CDR3: CASRPPEGRGNYGYTF; DNA: TGTGCCAGCAGACCTCCGGAGGGGAGGGGAAACTATGGCTACACCTTC
D: NA; J: TRBJ2-6; V: TRBV28; size: NA; CDR3: CASTPAGRAGANVLTF; DNA: TGTGCCAGCACCCCGGCAGGCAGGGCTGGGGCCAACGTCCTGACTTTC
D: TRBD1; J: TRBJ2-3; V: TRBV29-1; size: few; CDR3: CSVVATGQTDTQYF; DNA: TGCAGCGTTGTCGCGACAGGGCAAACAGATACGCAGTATTTT
D: NA; J: TRBJ2-7; V: TRBV14; size: few; CDR3: CASSQDGVREQYF; DNA: TGTGCCAGCAGCCAAGATGGTGTGCGCGAGCAGTACTTC
D: NA; J: TRBJ2-1; V: TRBV2; size: many; CDR3: CASSTTSYNEQFF; DNA: TGTGCCAGCAGCACCACTAGCTACAATGAGCAGTTCTTC
D: NA; J: TRBJ2-5; V: TRBV18; size: NA; CDR3: CASSWERDNQYF; DNA: TGTGCCAGCTCATGGGAAAGGGACAACCAGTACTTC
D: NA; J: TRBJ1-2; V: TRBV10-2; size: many; CDR3: CASGDGATADLNYGYTF; DNA: TGCGCCAGCGGGGACGGGGCCACCGCGGATCTAAACTATGGCTACACCTTC
D: TRBD2; J: TRBJ2-1; V: TRBV20-1; size: NA; CDR3: CSARGSGRALYNEQFF; DNA: TGCAGTGCTAGAGGTAGCGGGAGGGCCCTCTACAATGAGCAGTTCTTC
D: NA; J: TRBJ1-6; V: TRBV12-3/TRBV12-4; size: NA; CDR3: CASSFDRGAGNSPLHF; DNA: TGTGCCAGCAGTTTCGACCGGGGGGCTGGTAATTCACCCCTCCACTTT
D: NA; J: TRBJ2-1; V: TRBV11-3; size: NA; CDR3: CASSPDLPAEQFF; DNA: TGTGCCAGCAGCCCAGACCTACCCGCTGAGCAGTTCTTC
D: NA; J: TRBJ2-5; V: TRBV5-6; size: many; CDR3: CASSPGTAKTQYF; DNA: TGTGCCAGCAGCCCAGGGACGGCGAAGACCCAGTACTTC
D: NA; J: TRBJ2-4; V: TRBV20-1; size: few; CDR3: CSAAGPLGDIQYF; DNA: TGCAGTGCTGCCGGCCCTTTGGGAGACATTCAGTACTTC
D: NA; J: TRBJ1-1; V: TRBV7-8; size: many; CDR3: CASSLAGPSGAFF; DNA: TGTGCCAGCAGCTTGGCAGGGCCATCGGGAGCTTTCTTT